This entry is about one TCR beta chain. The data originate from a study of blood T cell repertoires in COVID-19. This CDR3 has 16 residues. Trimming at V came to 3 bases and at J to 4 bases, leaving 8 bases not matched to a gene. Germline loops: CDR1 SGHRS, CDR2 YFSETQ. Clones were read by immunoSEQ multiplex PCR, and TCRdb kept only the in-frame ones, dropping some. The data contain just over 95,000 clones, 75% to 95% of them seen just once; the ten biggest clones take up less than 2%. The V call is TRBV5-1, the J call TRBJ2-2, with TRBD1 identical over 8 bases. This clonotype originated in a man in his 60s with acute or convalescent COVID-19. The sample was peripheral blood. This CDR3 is CASSSPGGYGTGELFF. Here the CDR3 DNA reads TGCGCCAGCAGCTCCCCAGGGGGCTACGGCACCGGGGAGCTGTTTTTT.